This T cell receptor (beta chain) was sequenced during a study of blood T cell repertoires in COVID-19. Study at large: The United States, Italy and Spain supplied acute and convalescent COVID-19 samples.

The germline V and J ends were trimmed by 4 bases and 4 bases, with 12 bases remaining between them. This CDR3 contains 14 residues. Germline-derived CDR1 and CDR2 are LGHDT and YNNKEL (reference sequence). Repertoires were generated with immunoSEQ multiplex PCR, while TCRdb's copy carries only in-frame clones and drops some. The sample records a few hundred thousand clones, roughly 87% being singletons. The clonotype comes from a woman in her sixties or seventies with COVID-19, enrolled during active disease. Specimen: peripheral blood. The J gene is TRBJ2-3, the V gene TRBV3-1 (or the pseudogene TRBV3-2), with D possibly matching TRBD2 (6 bases). The CDR3: CASSLWGDPDTQYF. The CDR3 DNA sequence: TGTGCCAGCAGCCTATGGGGGGATCCAGATACGCAGTATTTT.